This T cell receptor beta chain emerged from a study of T cell responses to AZD1222 COVID-19 vaccine. General study findings and limits: The study sampled repertoires only after the peak T cell response. Nearly half of unique spike-specific TCRs reportedly avoided B.1.351 and B.1.1.7 mutated regions.

CDR1 is SGHVS and CDR2 is FNYEAQ in the germline V gene. With V trimmed by 6 bases and J by 3 bases, 5 bases remained unmatched. The CDR3 is 14 residues long. Details on this clone: Its antigen is unidentified.

Method: immunoSEQ multiplex PCR; TCRdb's copy keeps in-frame clones and lacks some. The table shows roughly 100,000 clones, with about four fifths occurring only once. Source: peripheral blood, taken on day 0 of AZD1222 vaccination. This chain joins TRBV7-6 and TRBJ1-3; 7 bases are shared with TRBD1. The receptor was derived from an adult in good health. The CDR3 DNA reads TGTGCCAGCAGTTCCTACAGGGGTGGAAACACCATATATTTT. Residues: CASSSYRGGNTIYF.